A selection of T cell receptor beta chains follows, all from one sample in a study of T-cell memory formation after mild COVID-19. TCRdb re-derived calls from the 5' RACE reads in MiXCR, one entry per CDR3 protein. The sample lists over 70,000 distinct CDR3 sequences, around 15% seen once, with 39% in the top ten. Sequencing used PBMCs or a T cell subset sorted from them (not recorded which). The receptors were gathered from a man aged 18 to 35 who had mild COVID-19 (a few samples of this study predate the infection). Cell type and time point are not known. The CDR3 runs from the conserved cysteine through the conserved F or W. The D gene is left open where the match is weak. Only part of the rows carry a size: once, few, many, or a class if the clone is expanded.

V	size	length	J	D	CDR3	DNA
TRBV20-1	NA	15	TRBJ1-4	NA	CSARDRSPTHEKLFF	TGCAGTGCTAGAGATAGGAGTCCTACTCATGAAAAACTGTTTTTT
TRBV28	few	13	TRBJ2-6	TRBD1	CASSWTGGFVLTF	TGTGCCAGCAGTTGGACAGGGGGCTTTGTCCTGACTTTC
TRBV4-3	few	18	TRBJ2-6	TRBD2	CASSQDAGVSSGANVLTF	TGCGCCAGCAGCCAAGATGCGGGGGTCTCCTCTGGGGCCAACGTCCTGACTTTC
TRBV27	few	13	TRBJ2-5	NA	CASSLHREETQYF	TGTGCCAGCAGTTTACACAGGGAAGAGACCCAGTACTTC
TRBV19	NA	14	TRBJ1-1	NA	CASSIGGRNTEAFF	TGTGCCAGTAGTATAGGTGGGCGGAACACTGAAGCTTTCTTT
TRBV6-5	few	14	TRBJ1-5	NA	CASSYREGNQPQHF	TGTGCCAGCAGTTACAGGGAGGGCAATCAGCCCCAGCATTTT
TRBV7-9	NA	16	TRBJ2-6	NA	CASSLETSSGANVLTF	TGTGCCAGCAGCTTAGAAACCAGCTCTGGGGCCAACGTCCTGACTTTC
TRBV3-1	few	16	TRBJ2-3	TRBD1	CASSQMDRGIADTQYF	TGTGCCAGCAGCCAAATGGACAGGGGGATTGCAGATACGCAGTATTTT
TRBV5-1	few	13	TRBJ2-1	TRBD1	CASMGTGHNEQFF	TGCGCCAGCATGGGGACAGGGCACAATGAGCAGTTCTTC
TRBV29-1	many	13	TRBJ2-7	NA	CSVVPDTSYEQYF	TGCAGCGTTGTCCCGGACACGTCCTACGAGCAGTACTTC
TRBV5-8	NA	12	TRBJ1-1	NA	CASSRAGAEAFF	TGTGCCAGCAGCCGAGCGGGGGCTGAAGCTTTCTTT
TRBV4-3	few	15	TRBJ2-7	NA	CASSQESRAGNEQYF	TGCGCCAGCAGCCAGGAAAGCCGGGCTGGCAACGAGCAGTACTTC
TRBV6-5	few	13	TRBJ2-2	NA	CASSKQGTGELFF	TGTGCCAGCAGTAAACAGGGTACCGGGGAGCTGTTTTTT
TRBV20-1	NA	10	TRBJ2-5	NA	CSARQETQYF	TGCAGTGCCAGACAAGAGACCCAGTACTTC
TRBV9	few	14	TRBJ2-2	NA	CASSEQMNTGELFF	TGTGCCAGCAGCGAGCAGATGAACACCGGGGAGCTGTTTTTT
TRBV4-1	NA	17	TRBJ2-2	TRBD2	CASSQDPGGGITGELFF	TGCGCCAGCAGCCAAGATCCGGGCGGGGGGATTACCGGGGAGCTGTTTTTT
TRBV20-1	NA	15	TRBJ2-7	NA	CSARARTGGGYEQYF	TGCAGTGCTAGAGCCAGGACAGGCGGGGGCTACGAGCAGTACTTC
TRBV4-3	few	17	TRBJ2-2	NA	CASSQDSRGRDTGELFF	TGCGCCAGCAGCCAAGATAGCCGGGGGCGGGACACCGGGGAGCTGTTTTTT
TRBV5-8	NA	15	TRBJ1-1	TRBD1	CASSSLRGRNTEAFF	TGTGCCAGCAGCTCCCTCAGGGGGCGGAACACTGAAGCTTTCTTT
TRBV29-1	few	13	TRBJ2-7	TRBD2	CSVNLAGSYEQYF	TGCAGCGTTAATTTAGCGGGGTCCTACGAGCAGTACTTC
TRBV6-6	few	13	TRBJ2-7	NA	CAVNGGLWLEQYF	TGTGCCGTGAATGGGGGGTTGTGGCTCGAGCAGTACTTC
TRBV5-1	few	16	TRBJ1-1	TRBD1	CASSLGQGAVGTEAFF	TGCGCCAGCAGCTTGGGACAGGGGGCTGTCGGCACTGAAGCTTTCTTT
TRBV5-1	many	13	TRBJ2-1	NA	CASSLNGHGEQFF	TGCGCCAGCAGCTTGAACGGGCATGGGGAGCAGTTCTTC
TRBV11-2	NA	17	TRBJ2-3	NA	CASSFGERRIRTDTQYF	TGTGCCAGCAGCTTCGGGGAGCGGCGTATTCGCACAGATACGCAGTATTTT
TRBV6-5	few	14	TRBJ1-2	NA	CASSYSGLLDGYTF	TGTGCCAGCAGTTACTCGGGGCTTTTGGATGGCTACACCTTC
TRBV5-5	few	20	TRBJ1-5	NA	CASSLTLSGWVLQDNQPQHF	TGTGCCAGCAGCTTGACTCTCAGCGGGTGGGTTTTACAGGACAATCAGCCCCAGCATTTT
TRBV5-6	NA	13	TRBJ2-7	TRBD1	CASSLTGLDEQYF	TGTGCCAGCAGCCTGACAGGGTTAGACGAGCAGTACTTC
TRBV7-8	many	15	TRBJ2-1	TRBD2	CASSHSGGAYNEQFF	TGTGCCAGCAGCCATAGCGGGGGGGCGTACAATGAGCAGTTCTTC
TRBV4-3	NA	15	TRBJ1-2	NA	CASSQESGEGYGYTF	TGCGCCAGCAGCCAAGAATCAGGGGAGGGATATGGCTACACCTTC
TRBV12-3/TRBV12-4	few	13	TRBJ2-1	NA	CASSSGAYNEQFF	TGTGCCAGCAGTAGCGGCGCCTACAATGAGCAGTTCTTC
TRBV9	NA	16	TRBJ2-7	NA	CASSVGGHPSSYEQYF	TGTGCCAGCAGCGTAGGTGGACACCCGAGCTCCTACGAGCAGTACTTC
TRBV7-9	few	17	TRBJ2-3	NA	CASTLRDRALGTDTQYF	TGTGCCAGCACCCTTAGGGATCGGGCCCTGGGAACAGATACGCAGTATTTT
TRBV7-2	few	18	TRBJ2-3	TRBD1	CASSFPRQGPTSTDTQYF	TGTGCCAGCAGCTTCCCCCGACAGGGGCCTACTAGCACAGATACGCAGTATTTT
TRBV20-1	few	13	TRBJ2-1	NA	CSAPGDSYNEQFF	TGCAGTGCTCCGGGTGACTCCTACAATGAGCAGTTCTTC
TRBV20-1	many	15	TRBJ2-3	TRBD2	CSATRTSGGTDTQYF	TGCAGTGCTACCCGGACTAGCGGGGGCACAGATACGCAGTATTTT
TRBV28	NA	14	TRBJ2-5	NA	CASSRATYQETQYF	TGTGCCAGCAGCCGTGCAACCTACCAAGAGACCCAGTACTTC
TRBV7-2	few	14	TRBJ2-2	TRBD2	CASSVSGPTGELFF	TGTGCCAGCAGCGTTAGCGGGCCGACCGGGGAGCTGTTTTTT
TRBV29-1	NA	14	TRBJ2-5	TRBD1	CSVVPTGDGETQYF	TGCAGCGTTGTCCCGACAGGGGACGGAGAGACCCAGTACTTC
TRBV7-6	few	15	TRBJ2-2	NA	CASSLGWGSTGELFF	TGTGCCAGCAGCTTGGGGTGGGGTTCGACCGGGGAGCTGTTTTTT
TRBV4-1	few	15	TRBJ2-2	TRBD1	CASSLWTGGTGELFF	TGCGCCAGCAGCCTTTGGACAGGGGGGACCGGGGAGCTGTTTTTT
TRBV19	few	12	TRBJ2-3	NA	CASSISMDTQYF	TGTGCCAGTAGTATCTCGATGGATACGCAGTATTTT
TRBV6-5	NA	14	TRBJ2-1	NA	CASSYSSSYNEQFF	TGTGCCAGCAGTTACTCGAGCTCCTACAATGAGCAGTTCTTC
TRBV9	few	15	TRBJ1-2	TRBD1	CASSFDRGANYGYTF	TGTGCCAGCAGCTTCGACAGGGGAGCTAACTATGGCTACACCTTC
TRBV12-3/TRBV12-4	NA	12	TRBJ1-3	NA	CASRRPGNTIYF	TGTGCCAGCAGACGGCCAGGAAACACCATATATTTT
TRBV6-6	few	14	TRBJ2-1	NA	CASSMVSAGTEQFF	TGTGCCAGCAGTATGGTGTCAGCCGGGACCGAGCAGTTCTTC